This is a list of T cell receptor beta chains from one sample in a study of cytomegalovirus exposure and HLA in healthy donors. Data came from immunoSEQ multiplex PCR; TCRdb stores just in-frame clones and leaves some out. This table holds 220,000 or so clones, roughly 80% found once. The sample comprised PBMCs. Every receptor here comes from a man aged 45-65 years in good health and CMV-seronegative. CDR3s include the opening cysteine and the closing phenylalanine or tryptophan. Each record gives: J gene, clone size, D gene, V gene, CDR3 DNA, CDR3 protein. The D gene is left open where the match is weak. Expanded clones are given a class, and other clones once, few, many or no size at all.

>TRBJ1-4|few|.|TRBV5-1
TGCGCCAGCAGCTCTACCGGACTAGCTAATGAAAAACTGTTTTTT
CASSSTGLANEKLFF
>TRBJ2-3|.|TRBD1|TRBV11-2
TGTGCCAGCAGCACTATCGGGACAGGGGAGGTTGGCACAGATACGCAGTATTTT
CASSTIGTGEVGTDTQYF
>TRBJ2-6|.|TRBD1|TRBV27
TGTGCCACCCCCAGAGAGGGACAGGGACAATTGCCTGGGGCCAACGTCCTGACTTTC
CATPREGQGQLPGANVLTF
>TRBJ2-7|.|TRBD2|TRBV5-1
TGCGCCAGCAGCCCAGGACTAGCGGGAAGCGAGCAGTACTTC
CASSPGLAGSEQYF
>TRBJ2-7|.|TRBD2|TRBV5-1
TGCGCCAGCAGCCGGGACTATCGGGACGAGCAGTACTTC
CASSRDYRDEQYF
>TRBJ2-2|.|TRBD2|TRBV11-3
TGTGCCAGCAGCTCAGCGGGACGCCTGAACACCGGGGAGCTGTTTTTT
CASSSAGRLNTGELFF
>TRBJ1-2|.|.|TRBV5-6
TGTGCCAGCAGCTTTCAGGGCCCCGATGGCTACACCTTC
CASSFQGPDGYTF
>TRBJ2-3|once|TRBD2|TRBV4-1
TGCGCCAGCAGCACCCTAGCGGGAGAAACAGATACGCAGTATTTT
CASSTLAGETDTQYF
>TRBJ2-7|.|.|TRBV19
TGTGCCAGTAGTACGGGGGTACGCGAGCAGTACTTC
CASSTGVREQYF
>TRBJ1-2|.|TRBD1|TRBV4-1
TGCGCCAGCAGCCAAGATCGGGCAGGGGGCCTTGGCTACACCTTC
CASSQDRAGGLGYTF
>TRBJ2-7|.|TRBD2|TRBV5-1
TGCGCCAGCAGCCCTACTTATGGACTAGCTGGCGGCGAGCAGTACTTC
CASSPTYGLAGGEQYF
>TRBJ2-5|.|TRBD2|TRBV9
TGTGCCAGCAGCGCCTCTAGCGGGAGGTTCTCGGAGACCCAGTACTTC
CASSASSGRFSETQYF
>TRBJ2-1|.|TRBD2|TRBV10-2
TGCGCCAGCAGTGAGGCGGGAGGGGCGGGGGAGCAGTTCTTC
CASSEAGGAGEQFF
>TRBJ2-2|.|TRBD1|TRBV5-4
TGTGCCAGCAGCCCGGGACAGGGCTACACCGGGGAGCTGTTTTTT
CASSPGQGYTGELFF
>TRBJ2-7|.|TRBD1|TRBV30
TGTGCCTGGAGGGGGACAGGTCTCTACGAGCAGTACTTC
CAWRGTGLYEQYF
>TRBJ1-4|.|TRBD1|TRBV2
TGTGCCAGCAGTAGGACGGACCGGAAGGACAGGGTTAATGAAAAACTGTTTTTT
CASSRTDRKDRVNEKLFF
>TRBJ2-2|.|TRBD1|TRBV30
TGTGCCTGGAGGGGGACAGGGGAGGTCAACACCGGGGAGCTGTTTTTT
CAWRGTGEVNTGELFF
>TRBJ2-7|.|.|TRBV6-6
TGTGCCAGCAGTTACTCGGGTGGCAGAGGCTCCTACGAGCAGTACTTC
CASSYSGGRGSYEQYF
>TRBJ2-1|.|.|TRBV28
TGTGCCAGCAGCTTCCCTAACTACAATGAGCAGTTCTTC
CASSFPNYNEQFF
>TRBJ2-7|few|.|TRBV6-6
TGTGCCAGCAGTTACTCGACGGGGAAACTGGCCTACGAGCAGTACTTC
CASSYSTGKLAYEQYF
>TRBJ1-3|few|TRBD1|TRBV6-4
TGTGCCAGCAGTGTCGAAACGACAGGGGCCGGCACCATATATTTT
CASSVETTGAGTIYF
>TRBJ2-7|once|.|TRBV5-4
TGTGCCAGCAGCTTGGGTAGCGGTACCTACGAGCAGTACTTC
CASSLGSGTYEQYF
>TRBJ1-2|.|.|TRBV4-1
TGCGCCAGCAGCCAAGCGGTGACAGAGTACTATGGCTACACCTTC
CASSQAVTEYYGYTF
>TRBJ1-3|.|.|TRBV21-1
TGTGCCAGCAGCAATGGAACAGCCAAATCTGGAAACACCATATATTTT
CASSNGTAKSGNTIYF
>TRBJ2-7|.|TRBD1|TRBV28
TGTGCCAGCAGTTCGACCGGGACAGGGGGCTACGAGCAGTACTTC
CASSSTGTGGYEQYF
>TRBJ2-5|few|TRBD1|TRBV7-8
TGTGCCAGCAGCCGAGGGGGCGCTTCGGAGACCCAGTACTTC
CASSRGGASETQYF
>TRBJ2-6|.|.|TRBV6-1
TGTGCCAGCAAAGTTACGGGTGGGGCCAACGTCCCGACTTTC
CASKVTGGANVPTF
>TRBJ2-7|.|TRBD1|TRBV5-6
TGTGCCAGCAGCCCCCGGACAGGGTGGTACGAGCAGTACTTC
CASSPRTGWYEQYF
>TRBJ2-5|.|TRBD1|TRBV6-5
TGTGCCAGCAGTTCCCCGGGACAGCCACCGAGGGAGACCCAGTACTTC
CASSSPGQPPRETQYF
>TRBJ2-7|.|TRBD1|TRBV4-1
TGCGCCAGCAGCCAAGATACCGGACAGGGTTGGGAGCAGTACTTC
CASSQDTGQGWEQYF
>TRBJ1-4|.|TRBD1|TRBV7-6
TGTGCCAGCAGCGCAAACAGGGGGTCGGCTAATGAAAAACTGTTTTTT
CASSANRGSANEKLFF
>TRBJ2-7|.|TRBD2|TRBV7-8
TGTGCCAGCAGCCCGACTAGCGGGAGCCACTACGAGCAGTACTTC
CASSPTSGSHYEQYF
>TRBJ1-2|.|TRBD1|TRBV19
TGTGCCAGTAGTTCCACCCGGGGACAGTGGAACTATGGCTACACCTTC
CASSSTRGQWNYGYTF
>TRBJ2-6|.|TRBD1|TRBV27
TGTGCCAGCAGCCCCGGGACAGGGTCTGGGGCCAACGTCCTGACTTTC
CASSPGTGSGANVLTF
>TRBJ1-1|.|.|TRBV14
TGTGCCGGCAGCCAACATCACAGCCTGAACACTGAAGCTTTCTTT
CAGSQHHSLNTEAFF
>TRBJ2-3|.|TRBD2|TRBV14
TGTGCCAGCAGCCAAGGTCGACTAGCCCGCACAGATACGCAGTATTTT
CASSQGRLARTDTQYF
>TRBJ2-1|.|.|TRBV7-9
TGTGCCAGCAGCTTAGGCGGAGACGGTGAGCAGTTCTTC
CASSLGGDGEQFF
>TRBJ2-1|.|TRBD2|TRBV15
TGTGCCACCAGCAGAGATCTCAGCGGGAGTCTCAATGAGCAGTTCTTC
CATSRDLSGSLNEQFF
>TRBJ1-2|.|TRBD1|TRBV19
TGTGCCGGAGCGGACAGGGTCTATGGCTACACCTTC
CAGADRVYGYTF
>TRBJ1-1|.|.|TRBV5-5
TGTGCCAGCAGCTTGGGACATCTTCTGAACACTGAAGCTTTCTTT
CASSLGHLLNTEAFF
>TRBJ2-1|.|.|TRBV7-3
TGTGCCAGCAGCTTAGGCAGCAATGAGCAGTTCTTC
CASSLGSNEQFF
>TRBJ2-1|few|.|TRBV30
TGTGCCTGGACAGGAGGGTCGAGTGAGCAGTTCTTC
CAWTGGSSEQFF
>TRBJ2-1|.|TRBD2|TRBV5-6
TGTGCCAGCAGCTCCGGGACTAGCGTATACAATGAGCAGTTCTTC
CASSSGTSVYNEQFF
>TRBJ1-1|.|TRBD1|TRBV18
TGTGCCAGCTCACCATGGGACAGCACTGAAGCTTTCTTT
CASSPWDSTEAFF
>TRBJ2-1|.|.|TRBV5-1
TGCGCCAGCAGCCTCCTGGTAGCTGGCAATGAGCAGTTCTTC
CASSLLVAGNEQFF
>TRBJ2-1|.|TRBD2|TRBV19
TGTGCCAGTAGTCTAATGGGACTACTAGACTACAATGAGCAGTTCTTC
CASSLMGLLDYNEQFF
>TRBJ2-7|.|TRBD2|TRBV7-3
TGTGCCAGCAGCGCCTACTCTAGCGGGAGCTGGGGCGAGCAGTACTTC
CASSAYSSGSWGEQYF